This TCR beta chain was sequenced in a study of vaccination and CD4 T cells after COVID-19. Broader study findings: Convalescent patients had 304 of 307 vaccine-specific clones showing spike mono-reactivity. Median SARS-CoV-2-reactive clonotype numbers went from about 20 to 38; this increase was not significant.

Treatment given: approximately 9-day PBMC culture with coronavirus spike peptide pools or control peptides (ViraFEST assay). This clonotype turned up a few times. Its antigen is currently unknown. Oncomine TCR Beta short-read sequencing was applied to DNA from cultured CD4+ T cells. TCRdb used MiXCR to reprocess the PCR reads, holding one entry per CDR3 protein. Of 12,000 to 15,000 distinct CDR3 sequences in the sample, roughly 40% were seen once. This CDR3 has 17 residues. Trimming removed 5 bases from V and 3 bases from J, with 20 bases in between. Sequencing used CD4+ T cells from blood, cultured in vitro. The chain has TRBV12-3 or TRBV12-4 and TRBJ2-1; perhaps TRBD2 as D (7 bases). The receptor comes from a human donor who had recovered from COVID-19. CDR3 sequence (DNA): TGTGCCAGCAGTCTGGGAGGGTTGGGGGGCAACTACAATGAGCAGTTCTTC. Residues: CASSLGGLGGNYNEQFF.